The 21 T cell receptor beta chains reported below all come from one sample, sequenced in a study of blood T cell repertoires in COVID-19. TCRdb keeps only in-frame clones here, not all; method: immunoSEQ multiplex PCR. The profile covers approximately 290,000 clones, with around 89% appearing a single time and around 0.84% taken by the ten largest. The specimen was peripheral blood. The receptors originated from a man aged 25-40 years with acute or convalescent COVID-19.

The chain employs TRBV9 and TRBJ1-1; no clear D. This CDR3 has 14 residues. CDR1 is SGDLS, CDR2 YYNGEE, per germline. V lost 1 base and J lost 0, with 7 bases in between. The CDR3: CASSVLELNTEAFF. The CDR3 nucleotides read TGTGCCAGCAGCGTACTAGAGTTGAACACTGAAGCTTTCTTT.

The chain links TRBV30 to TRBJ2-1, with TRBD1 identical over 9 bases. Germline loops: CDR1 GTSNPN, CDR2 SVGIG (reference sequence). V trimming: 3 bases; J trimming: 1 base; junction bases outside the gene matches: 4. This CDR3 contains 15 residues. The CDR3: CAWRGGTGSYNEQFF. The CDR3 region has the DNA TGTGCCTGGAGGGGCGGGACAGGGTCCTACAATGAGCAGTTCTTC.

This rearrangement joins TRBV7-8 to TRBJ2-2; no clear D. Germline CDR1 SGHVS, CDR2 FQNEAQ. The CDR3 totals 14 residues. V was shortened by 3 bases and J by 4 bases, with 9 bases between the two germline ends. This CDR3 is CASSFRQLTGELFF. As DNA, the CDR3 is TGTGCCAGCAGCTTCCGACAACTCACCGGGGAGCTGTTTTTT.

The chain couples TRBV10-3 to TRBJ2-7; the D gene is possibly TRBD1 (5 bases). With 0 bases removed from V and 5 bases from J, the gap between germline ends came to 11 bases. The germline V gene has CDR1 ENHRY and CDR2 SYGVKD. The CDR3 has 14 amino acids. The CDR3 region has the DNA TGTGCCATCAGTGAGTCGACCAGGGTCCACGAGCAGTACTTC. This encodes CAISESTRVHEQYF.

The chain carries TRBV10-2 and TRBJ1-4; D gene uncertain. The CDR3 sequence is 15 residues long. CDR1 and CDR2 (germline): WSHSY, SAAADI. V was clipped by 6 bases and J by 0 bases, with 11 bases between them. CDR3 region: CASRRTTATNEKLFF. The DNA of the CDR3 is TGCGCCAGCAGAAGAACGACTGCAACTAATGAAAAACTGTTTTTT.

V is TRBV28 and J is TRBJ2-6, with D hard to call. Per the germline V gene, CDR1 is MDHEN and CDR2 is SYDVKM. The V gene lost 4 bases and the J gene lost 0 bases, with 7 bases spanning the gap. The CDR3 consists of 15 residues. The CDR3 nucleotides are TGTGCCAGCAGTTCAGGTGACTCTGGGGCCAACGTCCTGACTTTC. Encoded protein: CASSSGDSGANVLTF.

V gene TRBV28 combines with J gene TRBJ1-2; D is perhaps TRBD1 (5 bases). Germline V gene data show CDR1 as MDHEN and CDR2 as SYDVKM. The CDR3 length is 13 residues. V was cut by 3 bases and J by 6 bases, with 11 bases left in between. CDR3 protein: CASSLVRVDGYTF. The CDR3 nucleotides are TGTGCCAGCAGTTTGGTCAGGGTTGATGGCTACACCTTC.

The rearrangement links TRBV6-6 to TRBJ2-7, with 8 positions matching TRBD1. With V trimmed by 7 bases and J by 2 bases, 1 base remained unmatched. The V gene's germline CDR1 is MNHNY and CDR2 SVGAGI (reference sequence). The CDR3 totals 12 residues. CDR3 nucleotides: TGTGCCAGCACGGGACAGGCCTACGAGCAGTACTTC. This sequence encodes CASTGQAYEQYF.

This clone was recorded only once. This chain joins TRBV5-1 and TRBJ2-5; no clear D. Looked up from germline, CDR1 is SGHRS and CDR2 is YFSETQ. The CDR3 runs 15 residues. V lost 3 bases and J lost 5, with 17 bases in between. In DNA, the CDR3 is TGCGCCAGCAGCTCGACTGGATGGTTTCTGGAGACCCAGTACTTC. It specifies CASSSTGWFLETQYF.

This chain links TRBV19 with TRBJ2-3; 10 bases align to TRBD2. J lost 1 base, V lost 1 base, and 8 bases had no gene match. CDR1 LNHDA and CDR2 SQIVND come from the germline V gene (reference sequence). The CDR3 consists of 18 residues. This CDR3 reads CASSIAPVTSGGTDTQYF. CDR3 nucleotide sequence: TGTGCCAGTAGTATAGCCCCCGTTACTAGCGGGGGCACAGATACGCAGTATTTT.

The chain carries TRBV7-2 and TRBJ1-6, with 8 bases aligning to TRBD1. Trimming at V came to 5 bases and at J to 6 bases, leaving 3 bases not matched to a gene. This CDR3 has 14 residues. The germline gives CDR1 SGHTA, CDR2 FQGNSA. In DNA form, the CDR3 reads TGTGCCAGCAGCATCGACAGGGGTAATTCACCCCTCCACTTT. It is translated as CASSIDRGNSPLHF.

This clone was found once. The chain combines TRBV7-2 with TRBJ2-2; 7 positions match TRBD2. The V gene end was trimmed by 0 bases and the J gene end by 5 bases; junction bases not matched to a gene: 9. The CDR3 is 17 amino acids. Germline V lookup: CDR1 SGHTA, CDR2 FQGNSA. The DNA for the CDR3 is TGTGCCAGCAGCTTAGCGCTCTGGGGCGGGAGAACCGGGGAGCTGTTTTTT. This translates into CASSLALWGGRTGELFF.

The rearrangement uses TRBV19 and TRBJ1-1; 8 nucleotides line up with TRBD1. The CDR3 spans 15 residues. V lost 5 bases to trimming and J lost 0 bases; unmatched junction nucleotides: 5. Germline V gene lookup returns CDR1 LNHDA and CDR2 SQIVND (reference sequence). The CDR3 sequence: CASSSTQGVNTEAFF. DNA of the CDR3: TGTGCCAGTAGTTCAACACAGGGGGTGAACACTGAAGCTTTCTTT.

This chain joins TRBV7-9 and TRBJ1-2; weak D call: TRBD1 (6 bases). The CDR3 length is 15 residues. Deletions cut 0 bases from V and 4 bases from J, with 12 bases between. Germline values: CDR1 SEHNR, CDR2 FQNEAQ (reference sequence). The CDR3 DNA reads TGTGCCAGCAGCTTAGCCACAGGGTTGAGCTATGGCTACACCTTC. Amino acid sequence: CASSLATGLSYGYTF.

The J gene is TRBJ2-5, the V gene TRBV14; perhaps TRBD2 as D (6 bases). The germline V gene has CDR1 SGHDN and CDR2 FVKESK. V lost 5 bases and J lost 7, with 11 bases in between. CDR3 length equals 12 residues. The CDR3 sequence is CASSGWGVTQYF. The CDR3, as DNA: TGTGCCAGCAGCGGATGGGGGGTGACCCAGTACTTC. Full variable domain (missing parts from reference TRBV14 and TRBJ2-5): EAGVTQFPSHSVIEKGQTVTLRCDPISGHDNLYWYRRVMGKEIKFLLHFVKESKQDESGMPNNRFLAERTGGTYSTLKVQPAELEDSGVYFCASSGWGVTQYFGPGTRLLVL.

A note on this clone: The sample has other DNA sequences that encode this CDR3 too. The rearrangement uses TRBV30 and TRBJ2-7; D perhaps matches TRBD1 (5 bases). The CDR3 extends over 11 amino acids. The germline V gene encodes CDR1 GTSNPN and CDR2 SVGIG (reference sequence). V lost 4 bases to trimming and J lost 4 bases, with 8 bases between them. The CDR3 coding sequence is TGTGCCTGGACAGGGCGGTACGAGCAGTACTTC. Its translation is CAWTGRYEQYF.

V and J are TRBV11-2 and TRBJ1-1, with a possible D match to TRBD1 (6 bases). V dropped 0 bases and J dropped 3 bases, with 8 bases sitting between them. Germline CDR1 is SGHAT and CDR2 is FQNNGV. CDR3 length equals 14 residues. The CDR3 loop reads CASSLEGADTEAFF. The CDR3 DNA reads TGTGCCAGCAGCTTAGAGGGGGCGGACACTGAAGCTTTCTTT.

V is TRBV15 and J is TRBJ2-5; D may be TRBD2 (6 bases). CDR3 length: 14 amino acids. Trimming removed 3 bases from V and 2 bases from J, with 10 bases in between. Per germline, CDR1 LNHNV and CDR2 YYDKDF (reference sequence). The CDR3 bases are TGTGCCACCAGCAGGGCCGGGACTCAAGAGACCCAGTACTTC. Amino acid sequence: CATSRAGTQETQYF.

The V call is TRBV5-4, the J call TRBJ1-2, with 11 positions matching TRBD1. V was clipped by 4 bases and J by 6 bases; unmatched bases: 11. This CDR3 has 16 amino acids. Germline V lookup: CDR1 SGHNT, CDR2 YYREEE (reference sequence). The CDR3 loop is CASSADNGQGAHGYTF. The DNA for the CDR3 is TGTGCCAGCAGCGCCGACAACGGACAGGGGGCCCATGGCTACACCTTC.

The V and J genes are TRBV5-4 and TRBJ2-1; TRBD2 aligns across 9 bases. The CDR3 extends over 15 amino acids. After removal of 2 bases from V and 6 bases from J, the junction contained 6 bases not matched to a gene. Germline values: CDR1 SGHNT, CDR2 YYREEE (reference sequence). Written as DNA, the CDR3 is TGTGCCAGCAGCTTTGGACTAGCGTTACCCAATGAGCAGTTCTTC. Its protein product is CASSFGLALPNEQFF.

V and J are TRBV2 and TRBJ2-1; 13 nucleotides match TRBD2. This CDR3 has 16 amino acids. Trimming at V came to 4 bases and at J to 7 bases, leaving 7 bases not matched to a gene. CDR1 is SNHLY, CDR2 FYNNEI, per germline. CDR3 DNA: TGTGCCAGCAGTGGCCGGACTAGCGGGGGAGCAAATGAGCAGTTCTTC. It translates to CASSGRTSGGANEQFF.